This T cell receptor beta chain came from a study of shared clonotypes between healthy human individuals. Points from the study as a whole: All-four-donor shared clonotypes had higher generation probabilities than non-shared clonotypes did.

Germline CDR1 reads MDHEN; CDR2 reads SYDVKM. Trimming stripped 3 bases from V and 9 bases from J, with 15 bases between. There are 15 residues in the CDR3. Genomic DNA (from each subset) was split evenly across several immunoSEQ plates. Measured with immunoSEQ multiplex PCR; TCRdb has only the in-frame clones, and not every one. The sample records more than 2 million clones, around 96% being singletons. Concerning this clone itself: The antigen is unknown.

Only CD45RO-negative cells positively selected for CCR7 counted as naive CD8 cells, so terminally differentiated effector memory CD45RA+ cells were excluded. This sequence originates from a young man in good health. The chain is built from TRBV28 and TRBJ1-6, with D perhaps matching TRBD1 (6 bases). The sample comprised naive CD8+ T cells sorted from blood. The CDR3 is CASSFPGQGPSPLHF. Written as DNA, the CDR3 is TGTGCCAGCAGTTTCCCGGGCCAGGGGCCTTCACCCCTCCACTTT.